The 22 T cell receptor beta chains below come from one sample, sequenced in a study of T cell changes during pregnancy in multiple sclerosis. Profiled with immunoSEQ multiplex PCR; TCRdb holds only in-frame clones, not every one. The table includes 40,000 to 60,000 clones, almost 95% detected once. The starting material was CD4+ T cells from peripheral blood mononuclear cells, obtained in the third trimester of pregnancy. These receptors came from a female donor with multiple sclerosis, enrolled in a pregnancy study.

The CDR3 DNA reads TGTGCCAGCAGTTTAAGTGCGGGAGGGCTCGACGAGCAGTACTTC. Amino acids: CASSLSAGGLDEQYF. The chain combines TRBV28 with TRBJ2-7, with 9 bases aligning to TRBD2. From germline, CDR1 is MDHEN and CDR2 SYDVKM. This CDR3 spans 15 amino acids. V was pared by 2 bases and J by 5 bases, with 7 bases of the junction left unmatched.

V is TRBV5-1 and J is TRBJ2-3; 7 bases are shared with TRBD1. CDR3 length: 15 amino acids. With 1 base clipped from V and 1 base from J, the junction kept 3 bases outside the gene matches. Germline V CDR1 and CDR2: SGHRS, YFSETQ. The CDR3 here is CASSLWDRRTDTQYF. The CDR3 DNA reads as TGCGCCAGCAGCTTGTGGGACAGACGCACAGATACGCAGTATTTT.

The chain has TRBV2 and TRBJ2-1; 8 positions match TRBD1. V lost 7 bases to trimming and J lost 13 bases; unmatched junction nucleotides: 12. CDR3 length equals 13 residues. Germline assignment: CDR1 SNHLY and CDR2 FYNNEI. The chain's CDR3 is CASTGRGRSRQFF. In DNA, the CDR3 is TGTGCCAGCACAGGCAGGGGGCGATCCCGCCAGTTCTTC.

The CDR3 DNA reads TGTGCCAGCAGCTTATGGACACTGGTCAGCTCTGGAAACACCATATATTTT. Translated: CASSLWTLVSSGNTIYF. V is TRBV7-8 and J is TRBJ1-3; D possibly corresponds to TRBD1 (5 bases). The CDR3 extends over 17 amino acids. V was pared by 2 bases and J by 0 bases, with 14 bases between. The germline CDR1 and CDR2 sequences are SGHVS and FQNEAQ.

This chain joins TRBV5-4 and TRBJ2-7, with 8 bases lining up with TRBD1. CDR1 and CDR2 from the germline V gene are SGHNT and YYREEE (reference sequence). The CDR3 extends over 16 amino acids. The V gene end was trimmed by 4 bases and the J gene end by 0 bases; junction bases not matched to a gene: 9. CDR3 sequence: CASSQKTGQGSYEQYF. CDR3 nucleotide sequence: TGTGCCAGCAGCCAAAAAACCGGACAGGGCTCCTACGAGCAGTACTTC.

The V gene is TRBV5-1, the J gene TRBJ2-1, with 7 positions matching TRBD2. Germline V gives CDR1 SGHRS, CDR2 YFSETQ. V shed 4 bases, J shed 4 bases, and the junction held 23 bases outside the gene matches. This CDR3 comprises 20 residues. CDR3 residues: CASSRVGSSGTPEGYNEQFF. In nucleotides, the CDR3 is TGCGCCAGCAGCCGGGTGGGGTCTAGCGGCACCCCCGAGGGATACAATGAGCAGTTCTTC. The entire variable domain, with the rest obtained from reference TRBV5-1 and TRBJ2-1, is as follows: KAGVTQTPRYLIKTRGQQVTLSCSPISGHRSVSWYQQTPGQGLQFLFEYFSETQRNKGNFPGRFSGRQFSNSRSEMNVSTLELGDSALYLCASSRVGSSGTPEGYNEQFFGPGTRLTVL.

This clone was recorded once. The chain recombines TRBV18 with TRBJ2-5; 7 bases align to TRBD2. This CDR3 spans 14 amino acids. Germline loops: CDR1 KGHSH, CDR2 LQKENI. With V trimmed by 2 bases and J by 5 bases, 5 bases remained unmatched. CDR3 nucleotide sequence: TGTGCCAGCTCACCAGCGGGAGAGGGGGAGACCCAGTACTTC. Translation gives CASSPAGEGETQYF. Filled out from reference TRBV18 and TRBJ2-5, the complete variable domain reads NAGVMQNPRHLVRRRGQEARLRCSPMKGHSHVYWYRQLPEEGLKFMVYLQKENIIDESGMPKERFSAEFPKEGPSILRIQQVVRGDSAAYFCASSPAGEGETQYFGPGTRLLVL.

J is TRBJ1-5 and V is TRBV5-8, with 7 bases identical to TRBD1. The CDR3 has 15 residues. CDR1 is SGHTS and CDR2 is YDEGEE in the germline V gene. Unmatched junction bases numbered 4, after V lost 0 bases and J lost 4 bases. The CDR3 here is CASSLGQGENQPQHF. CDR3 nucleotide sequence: TGTGCCAGCAGCTTGGGGCAGGGGGAAAATCAGCCCCAGCATTTT.

The CDR3 sequence: CASSFVSRGTEAFF. The CDR3 DNA reads TGTGCCAGCAGCTTCGTATCCCGGGGCACTGAAGCTTTCTTT. V is TRBV7-8 and J is TRBJ1-1; D uncertain. This CDR3 has 14 amino acids. The germline CDR1 and CDR2 sequences are SGHVS and FQNEAQ. V shed 3 bases and J shed 4 bases, with 12 bases lying between them.

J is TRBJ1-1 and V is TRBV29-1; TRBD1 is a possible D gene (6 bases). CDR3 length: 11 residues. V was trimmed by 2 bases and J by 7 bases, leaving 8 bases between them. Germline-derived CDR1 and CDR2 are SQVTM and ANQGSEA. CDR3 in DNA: TGCAGCGTTGAAAGGACAGTTGAAGCTTTCTTT. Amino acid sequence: CSVERTVEAFF.

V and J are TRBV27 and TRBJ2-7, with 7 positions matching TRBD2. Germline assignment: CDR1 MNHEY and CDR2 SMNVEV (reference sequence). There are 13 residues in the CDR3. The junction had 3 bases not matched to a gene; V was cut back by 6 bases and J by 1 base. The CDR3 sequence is CASRSSGSYEQYF. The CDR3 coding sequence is TGTGCCAGCAGATCTAGCGGATCCTACGAGCAGTACTTC.

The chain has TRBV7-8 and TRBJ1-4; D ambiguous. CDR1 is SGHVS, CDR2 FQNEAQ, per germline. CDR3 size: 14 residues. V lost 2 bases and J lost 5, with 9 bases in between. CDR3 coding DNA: TGTGCCAGCAGCTTACGGACGGGAAATGAAAAACTGTTTTTT. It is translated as CASSLRTGNEKLFF. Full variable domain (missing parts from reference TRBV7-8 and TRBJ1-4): GAGVSQSPRYKVAKRGQDVALRCDPISGHVSLFWYQQALGQGPEFLTYFQNEAQLDKSGLPSDRFFAERPEGSVSTLKIQRTQQEDSAVYLCASSLRTGNEKLFFGSGTQLSVL.

Here the CDR3 reads CASSLSGLHHQPQHF. Here the CDR3 DNA reads TGTGCCAGCAGTTTATCAGGACTTCACCATCAGCCCCAGCATTTT. The V and J genes are TRBV28 and TRBJ1-5; D call uncertain. V was trimmed by 1 base and J by 5 bases, leaving 12 bases between them. This CDR3 is 15 amino acids long. Germline V CDR1 and CDR2: MDHEN, SYDVKM.

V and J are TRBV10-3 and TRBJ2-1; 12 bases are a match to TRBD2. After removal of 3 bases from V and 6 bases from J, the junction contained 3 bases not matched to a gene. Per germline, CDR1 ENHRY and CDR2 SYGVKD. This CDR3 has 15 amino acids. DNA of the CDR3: TGTGCCATCAGTGACAAACTAGCGGGAGGCAATGAGCAGTTCTTC. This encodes CAISDKLAGGNEQFF.

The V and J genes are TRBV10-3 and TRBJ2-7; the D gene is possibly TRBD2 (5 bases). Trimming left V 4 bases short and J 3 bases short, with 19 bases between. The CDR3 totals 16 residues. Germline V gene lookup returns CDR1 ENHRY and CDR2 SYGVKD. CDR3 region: CAISGRRGALIYEQYF. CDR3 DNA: TGTGCCATCAGTGGACGACGGGGAGCATTGATCTACGAGCAGTACTTC.

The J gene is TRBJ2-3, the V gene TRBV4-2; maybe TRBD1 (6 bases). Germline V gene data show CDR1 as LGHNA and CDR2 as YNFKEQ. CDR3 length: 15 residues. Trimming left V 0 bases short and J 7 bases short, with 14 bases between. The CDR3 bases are TGTGCCAGCAGCCAAGATTGGTCAGGGGACCATACGCAGTATTTT. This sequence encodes CASSQDWSGDHTQYF.

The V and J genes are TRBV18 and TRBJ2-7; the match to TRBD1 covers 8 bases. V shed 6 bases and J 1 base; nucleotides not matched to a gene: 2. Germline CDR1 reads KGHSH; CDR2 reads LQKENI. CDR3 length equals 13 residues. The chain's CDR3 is CASSRQGSYEQYF. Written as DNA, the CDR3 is TGTGCCAGCTCGCGACAGGGGTCCTACGAGCAGTACTTC. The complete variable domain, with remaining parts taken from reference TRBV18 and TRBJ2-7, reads NAGVMQNPRHLVRRRGQEARLRCSPMKGHSHVYWYRQLPEEGLKFMVYLQKENIIDESGMPKERFSAEFPKEGPSILRIQQVVRGDSAAYFCASSRQGSYEQYFGPGTRLTVT.

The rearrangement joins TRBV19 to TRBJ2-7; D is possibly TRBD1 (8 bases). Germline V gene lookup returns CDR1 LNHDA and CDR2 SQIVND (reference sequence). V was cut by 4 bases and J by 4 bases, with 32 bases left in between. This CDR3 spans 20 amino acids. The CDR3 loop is CASSKADRGRASGLYYEQYF. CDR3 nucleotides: TGTGCCAGTAGTAAGGCCGACAGGGGTCGCGCTAGCGGATTATATTACGAGCAGTACTTC.

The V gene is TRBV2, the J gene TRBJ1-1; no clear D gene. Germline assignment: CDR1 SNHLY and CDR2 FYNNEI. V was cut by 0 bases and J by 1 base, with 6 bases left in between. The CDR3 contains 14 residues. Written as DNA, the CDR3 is TGTGCCAGCAGTGAAGCTCCGTCGAACACTGAAGCTTTCTTT. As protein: CASSEAPSNTEAFF.

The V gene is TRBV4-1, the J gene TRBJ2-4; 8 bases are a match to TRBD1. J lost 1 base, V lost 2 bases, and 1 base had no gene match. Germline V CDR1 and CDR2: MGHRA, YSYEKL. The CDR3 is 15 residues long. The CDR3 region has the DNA TGCGCCAGCAGCCAATGGACAGGGGCCAAAAACATTCAGTACTTC. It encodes CASSQWTGAKNIQYF.

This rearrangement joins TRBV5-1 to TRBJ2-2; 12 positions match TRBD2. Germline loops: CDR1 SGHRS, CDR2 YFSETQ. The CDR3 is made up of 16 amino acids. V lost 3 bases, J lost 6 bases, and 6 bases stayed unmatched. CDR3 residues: CASSSDSSGRAGELFF. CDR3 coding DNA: TGCGCCAGCAGCTCGGATTCTAGCGGGAGGGCCGGGGAGCTGTTTTTT.

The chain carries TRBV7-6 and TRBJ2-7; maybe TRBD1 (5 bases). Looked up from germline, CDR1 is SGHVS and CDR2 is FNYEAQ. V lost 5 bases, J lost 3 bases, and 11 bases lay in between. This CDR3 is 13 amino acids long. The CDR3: CASSVQVFYEQYF. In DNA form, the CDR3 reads TGTGCCAGCAGCGTACAGGTTTTCTACGAGCAGTACTTC.